The clone carrying this TCR beta chain was picked up one time. Its antigen is undetermined. CDR3 size: 13 residues. CDR1 and CDR2 (germline): MNHNY, SVGAGI (reference sequence). J gave up 3 bases and V 8 bases, and 7 bases lay outside the gene matches. Primers included in the PCR were 60 Vbeta and 13 Jbeta primers. TCRdb's copy holds only in-frame clones and misses some; the assay was immunoSEQ multiplex PCR. The table records approximately 85,000 clones, about three quarters of them present only once. The record originates from a study of cytomegalovirus exposure and HLA in healthy donors. Study information: Some 85 million unique TCRs, all from HLA-typed donors, were included in an early release of the data.

General study points: Association of a missense DCLRE1C variant with TCR beta V- and J-gene trimming was reported in a later analysis. It was 150 to 200 TCR beta chains that were listed as cytomegalovirus-associated. In vitro experiments confirmed that a few CMV-associated chains were specific for CMV antigens.

The V gene is TRBV6-6, the J gene TRBJ2-7; 7 nucleotides align to TRBD1. This receptor was identified in a woman aged 40 to 50 in good health and CMV-seropositive. Material: PBMCs. The chain's CDR3 is CASQRDSLYEQYF. The CDR3, as DNA: TGTGCCAGCCAACGGGACAGCCTCTACGAGCAGTACTTC.